The T cell receptor beta chain under discussion was sequenced for a study of response to subunit inactivated influenza vaccine. A single record per CDR3 protein comes from TCRdb applying MiXCR to the RT-PCR reads. The data contain around 760,000 distinct CDR3 sequences, approximately 15% of them singletons. General study points: Only a handful of new T cells, the authors suggested, are recruited with each seasonal influenza vaccination.

Trimming removed 0 bases from V and 1 base from J; junction bases left unmatched: 3. The CDR3 spans 16 residues. The germline CDR1 and CDR2 sequences are MNHEY and SVGEGT. Comment on this clonotype: Its antigen remains unidentified.

Sequencing used PBMCs from blood, obtained less than 15 days before vaccination. The chain has TRBV6-2 or TRBV6-3 and TRBJ2-7; 10 bases fit TRBD2. The origin of this receptor is a man between 50 and 59 years old who received an inactivated influenza vaccine. CDR3 bases: TGTGCCAGCAGTTACTCTAGGACTAGCGGTTCCTACGAGCAGTACTTC. As protein: CASSYSRTSGSYEQYF.